This T cell receptor (beta chain) was obtained from a study of blood T cells in healthy people across ages. This clonotype was counted ten times or more. Sample-barcoded 5' priming and a J-beta primer mix drove a second PCR of roughly 6 to 12 cycles. TCRdb called the 5' RACE reads again in MiXCR, with one record for every CDR3 protein. Of hundreds of thousands of distinct CDR3 sequences listed, 40% to 65% are singletons. Trimming removed 1 base at V and 13 bases at J, with 10 bases between. Germline V gives CDR1 MGHDK, CDR2 SYGVNS. The CDR3 is 12 amino acids. V is TRBV25-1 and J is TRBJ1-4; D not resolved. This sequence originates from a woman of 80 years or more in good health. The sample consisted of blood. CDR3 sequence: CASSESAGILFF. DNA for the CDR3: TGTGCCAGCAGTGAATCTGCGGGGATACTGTTTTTT.